The 10 T cell receptor beta chains below all came from one sample that was sequenced in a study of Ad26.COV2.S vaccination and SARS-CoV-2 variants. TCRdb's table, derived via immunoSEQ multiplex PCR, lists solely in-frame clones and lacks some. The data contain a few hundred thousand clones, 70% to 90% of them singletons. The treatment is: 19 received Ad26.COV2.S at low or high dose, single or two shots; about 5 received placebo; per-sample allocation not given. Samples analyzed were those drawn on day 63 after the first vaccine or placebo injection. Here the sequenced sample was peripheral blood, taken in a trial of Ad26.COV2.S vaccine versus placebo. These receptors all stem from a person between 18 and 60 years old who received the Ad26.COV2.S COVID-19 vaccine or a placebo.

The rearrangement links TRBV12-3 or TRBV12-4 to TRBJ1-5; D gene uncertain. The V end lost 5 bases, the J end lost 2 bases, and 7 bases lay between the germline ends. CDR3 length: 13 amino acids. The CDR3 region has the DNA TGTGCCAGCAGTGGATCTGGCAATCAGCCCCAGCATTTT. Translated: CASSGSGNQPQHF.

CDR3 sequence (DNA): TGTGCCAGCAGCCCCGGGGGGTCGGGCACCGGGGAGCTGTTTTTT. As protein: CASSPGGSGTGELFF. The rearrangement links TRBV4-2 to TRBJ2-2; 7 nucleotides line up with TRBD2. Looked up from germline, CDR1 is LGHNA and CDR2 is YNFKEQ. The ends lost 4 bases at V and 4 bases at J; junction bases unmatched: 6. This CDR3 comprises 15 residues.

The chain uses TRBV7-9 and TRBJ1-1; TRBD1 is a possible D gene (6 bases). This CDR3 contains 16 residues. Between the trimmed V and J ends, which lost 7 bases and 5 bases, there was a span of 23 bases. In germline, CDR1 is SEHNR, CDR2 FQNEAQ (reference sequence). CDR3 residues: CASTPGRGSPRTEAFF. Here the CDR3 DNA reads TGTGCCAGCACCCCAGGGAGGGGGTCCCCGAGAACTGAAGCTTTCTTT. The complete variable domain, with remaining parts taken from reference TRBV7-9 and TRBJ1-1, reads DTGVSQNPRHKITKRGQNVTFRCDPISEHNRLYWYRQTLGQGPEFLTYFQNEAQLEKSRLLSDRFSAERPKGSFSTLEIQRTEQGDSAMYLCASTPGRGSPRTEAFFGQGTRLTVV.

On this clone: A read error may account for a junction end that differs from germline. V usage is TRBV7-7 and J usage is TRBJ2-5; 14 bases are shared with TRBD2. The CDR3 runs 16 residues. Germline CDR1 is SSHAT and CDR2 is FNYEAQ (reference sequence). As DNA, the CDR3 is TGTGCTAGCAGCCTCGGACTAGCGGGGGGACAAGAGACCCAGTACTTC. The encoded protein is CASSLGLAGGQETQYF. Filled out from reference TRBV7-7 and TRBJ2-5, the complete variable domain reads GAGVSQSPRYKVTKRGQDVTLRCDPISSHATLYWYQQALGQGPEFLTYFNYEAQPDKSGLPSDRFSAERPEGSISTLTIQRTEQRDSAMYRCASSLGLAGGQETQYFGPGTRLLVL.

This clone has only one observation. The chain joins TRBV25-1 to TRBJ1-1; D is undetermined. This CDR3 has 13 amino acids. Per the germline V gene, CDR1 is MGHDK and CDR2 is SYGVNS. Between the trimmed V and J ends, which lost 5 bases and 6 bases, there was a span of 13 bases. The CDR3 DNA sequence: TGTGCCAGCAGTTGGGCCCTCGGGTCTGAAGCTTTCTTT. Its protein product is CASSWALGSEAFF.

The chain carries TRBV29-1 and TRBJ1-2, with TRBD1 matching over 11 bases. Trimming cost V 0 bases and J 8 bases; bases outside gene matches: 8. CDR3 length: 15 amino acids. Germline lookup yields CDR1 SQVTM and CDR2 ANQGSEA. The CDR3 spells CSVEDRTGGRRGYTF. The DNA for the CDR3 is TGCAGCGTTGAAGATCGGACAGGGGGCAGGCGAGGCTACACCTTC.

The gene calls are TRBV7-9 and TRBJ2-3; maybe TRBD2 (5 bases). Germline CDR1 SEHNR, CDR2 FQNEAQ (reference sequence). V was pared by 1 base and J by 2 bases, with 13 bases between. CDR3 length equals 16 residues. CDR3 DNA sequence: TGTGCCAGCAGCTTAGGACTGAACGGGGTCACAGATACGCAGTATTTT. This gives the protein CASSLGLNGVTDTQYF.

The chain couples TRBV7-2 to TRBJ1-4; no clear D. The V end lost 1 base, the J end lost 3 bases, and 6 bases lay between the germline ends. The CDR3 is 14 amino acids. The V gene's germline CDR1 is SGHTA and CDR2 FQGNSA. CDR3 in DNA: TGTGCCAGCAGCTTAGGACGGCCTAATGAAAAACTGTTTTTT. Translated, it gives CASSLGRPNEKLFF.

J is TRBJ2-5 and V is TRBV7-9; TRBD2 agrees at 12 bases. The germline V gene encodes CDR1 SEHNR and CDR2 FQNEAQ (reference sequence). Losses at the gene ends were 4 bases for V and 9 bases for J; bases not matched to a gene: 6. The CDR3 covers 14 residues. The CDR3 nucleotides are TGTGCCAGCAGCTCTAGCGGGGGGGACCGCGCCCAGTACTTC. It translates to CASSSSGGDRAQYF.

The chain has TRBV7-6 and TRBJ2-2; TRBD1 matches at 10 bases. In germline, CDR1 is SGHVS, CDR2 FNYEAQ. V shed 4 bases and J 5 bases; nucleotides not matched to a gene: 7. The CDR3 is 16 amino acids. This CDR3 is CASSSAGQGRTGELFF. Here the CDR3 DNA reads TGTGCCAGCAGCTCAGCGGGACAGGGGCGGACCGGGGAGCTGTTTTTT.